What follows is one T cell receptor beta chain and its context. Its matching antigen is unknown. This entry is derived from a study of T cell clonotyping in hematopoietic cell transplantation. Study-wide results and caveats: Graft donor and pretransplant recipient Inverse Simpson Index values predicted broader posttransplant TCR diversity.

Time point described: recipient sample about 28 days before transplant, after cytoreduction. Using immunoSEQ multiplex PCR, the repertoire was profiled, and TCRdb retains in-frame clones only, with some absent. The sample contains approximately 80,000 clones, 95% to 97% of which appear only once. This clonotype was sampled from a woman in her 50s with acute myeloid leukemia. Some clones in this sample may be carry-over from other donors' samples. The input for sequencing was peripheral blood mononuclear cells, taken before stem cell transplant.

Here the CDR3 reads CAISEGGGNQPQHF. The CDR3 coding sequence is TGTGCCATCAGTGAGGGTGGGGGGAATCAGCCCCAGCATTTT. The V and J genes are TRBV10-3 and TRBJ1-5, with D possibly being TRBD1 (5 bases). The germline V and J ends were trimmed by 2 bases and 4 bases, with 9 bases remaining between them. The germline V gene encodes CDR1 ENHRY and CDR2 SYGVKD. The CDR3 runs to 14 residues.